The T cell receptor beta chain under discussion was sequenced for a study of cytomegalovirus exposure and HLA in healthy donors. Study-wide results and limits: A later analysis reportedly identified an Asian-associated ancestry cluster as carrying fewer N-insertions than the roughly 670-donor mean.

On this clone: Its matching antigen is unknown.

CDR1 and CDR2 (germline): SGHTA, FQGNSA. The CDR3 extends over 15 amino acids. Trimming removed 0 bases from V and 6 bases from J, with 9 bases in between. Primers for the PCR totalled 60 Vbeta and 13 Jbeta. The data were produced by immunoSEQ multiplex PCR, yet TCRdb's version contains in-frame clones alone and is incomplete. In the table there are approximately 200,000 clones, 70% to 80% of which are singletons. This chain connects TRBV7-2 to TRBJ1-6; no definite D call. Source material: PBMCs. This TCR was recovered from a man aged 35 to 55 in good health and CMV-seronegative. CDR3 in DNA: TGTGCCAGCAGCTTAGCAGTACAGACTAATTCACCCCTCCACTTT. Translation gives CASSLAVQTNSPLHF.